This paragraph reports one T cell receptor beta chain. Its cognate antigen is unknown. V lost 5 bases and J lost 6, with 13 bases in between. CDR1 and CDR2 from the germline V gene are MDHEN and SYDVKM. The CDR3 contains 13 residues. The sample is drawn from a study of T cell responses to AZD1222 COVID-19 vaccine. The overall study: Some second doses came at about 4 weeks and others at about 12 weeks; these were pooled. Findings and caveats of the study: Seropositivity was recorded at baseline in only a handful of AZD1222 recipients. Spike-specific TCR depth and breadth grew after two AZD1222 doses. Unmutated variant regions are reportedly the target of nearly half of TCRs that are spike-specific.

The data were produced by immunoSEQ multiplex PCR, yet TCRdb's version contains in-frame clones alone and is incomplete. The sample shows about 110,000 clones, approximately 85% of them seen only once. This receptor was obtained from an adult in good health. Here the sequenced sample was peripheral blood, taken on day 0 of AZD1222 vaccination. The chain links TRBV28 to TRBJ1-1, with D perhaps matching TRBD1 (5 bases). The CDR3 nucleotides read TGTGCCAGCAGTCCCCTGGGGGAACCTGAAGCTTTCTTT. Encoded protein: CASSPLGEPEAFF.